These 27 T cell receptor beta chains were all obtained from the same sample, sequenced in a study of shared clonotypes between healthy human individuals. TCRdb's table, derived via immunoSEQ multiplex PCR, lists solely in-frame clones and lacks some. The sample carries approximately 980,000 clones, about 80% recorded once. The sample taken for sequencing was memory CD4+ T cells sorted from blood. Regarding subset: CD45RA-negative fraction. These receptors came from a man aged 18 to 29 in good health.

The rearrangement links TRBV7-9 to TRBJ1-6; tentative D call: TRBD1 (5 bases). The CDR3 has 16 residues. V shed 6 bases and J shed 6 bases, with 18 bases lying between them. From germline, CDR1 is SEHNR and CDR2 FQNEAQ (reference sequence). The CDR3 region is CASRSSRDGLNSPLHF. CDR3 coding DNA: TGTGCCAGCAGGAGCTCCCGGGACGGTCTTAATTCACCCCTCCACTTT. Looking up the rest from reference TRBV7-9 and TRBJ1-6 gives the full variable domain: DTGVSQNPRHKITKRGQNVTFRCDPISEHNRLYWYRQTLGQGPEFLTYFQNEAQLEKSRLLSDRFSAERPKGSFSTLEIQRTEQGDSAMYLCASRSSRDGLNSPLHFGNGTRLTVT.

The CDR3 here is CSVSGVRGGYTF. The CDR3 nucleotides read TGCAGCGTTTCTGGTGTTAGAGGTGGCTACACCTTC. The chain is built from TRBV29-1 and TRBJ1-2, with D unresolved. The CDR3 loop spans 12 amino acids. Germline loops: CDR1 SQVTM, CDR2 ANQGSEA. V was shortened by 5 bases and J by 7 bases, with 14 bases between the two germline ends.

The chain carries TRBV7-9 and TRBJ1-1, with 10 bases that match TRBD1. The CDR3 extends over 14 amino acids. With 4 bases clipped from V and 3 bases from J, the junction kept 2 bases outside the gene matches. Looked up from germline, CDR1 is SEHNR and CDR2 is FQNEAQ (reference sequence). The DNA for the CDR3 is TGTGCCAGCAGCTATGGACAGGGGGACACTGAAGCTTTCTTT. Amino acids: CASSYGQGDTEAFF.

This clone was recorded only once. The same CDR3 is also encoded by other DNA sequences in this sample. This chain links TRBV5-4 with TRBJ2-1; D gene uncertain. Trimming took off 0 bases at V and 5 bases at J, with 6 bases between the two ends. Germline assignment: CDR1 SGHNT and CDR2 YYREEE (reference sequence). The CDR3 is 13 residues long. The DNA for the CDR3 is TGTGCCAGCAGCTTGGGTGGGGACAATGAGCAGTTCTTC. Its translation: CASSLGGDNEQFF.

This sequence joins TRBV7-2 and TRBJ2-3; possible D gene TRBD2, 5 bases. Trimming pared 8 bases from V and 0 bases from J, leaving 12 bases between. This CDR3 has 14 residues. Germline V gene sequence: CDR1 SGHTA, CDR2 FQGNSA. The CDR3 here is CASWSGVSTDTQYF. CDR3 nucleotides: TGTGCCAGCTGGAGCGGAGTAAGCACAGATACGCAGTATTTT.

This clone has only one observation. The same CDR3 is also encoded by other DNA sequences in this sample. The chain uses TRBV6-1 and TRBJ1-5, with 8 bases that match TRBD1. Looked up from germline, CDR1 is MNHNS and CDR2 is SASEGT. The V and J ends lost 6 bases and 6 bases, in that order; junction bases with no gene match: 4. The CDR3 totals 13 residues. The CDR3 nucleotides are TGTGCCAGCAGCGGGACAGGCCCTCAGCCCCAGCATTTT. Translating it yields CASSGTGPQPQHF.

V and J are TRBV2 and TRBJ2-7; D is possibly TRBD1 (6 bases). The CDR3 consists of 13 residues. V was trimmed by 6 bases and J by 5 bases, leaving 14 bases between them. From germline, CDR1 is SNHLY and CDR2 FYNNEI. The CDR3, as DNA: TGTGCCAGCAGCCAAAGACAGGTCCACGAGCAGTACTTC. Its protein is CASSQRQVHEQYF.

V usage is TRBV6-6 and J usage is TRBJ1-3; D is undetermined. V lost 11 bases and J lost 0, with 14 bases in between. The CDR3 consists of 14 residues. Germline-derived CDR1 and CDR2 are MNHNY and SVGAGI (reference sequence). CDR3 DNA: TGTGCCGCACACTCCTCAGACTCTGGAAACACCATATATTTT. Protein: CAAHSSDSGNTIYF.

DNA for the CDR3: TGTGCCAGCAGCGCGAGGCCCCCGAACACCGGGGAGCTGTTTTTT. Its protein product is CASSARPPNTGELFF. The chain recombines TRBV27 with TRBJ2-2; D unresolved. This CDR3 has 15 amino acids. V was cut by 6 bases and J by 0 bases, with 11 bases left in between. Germline loops: CDR1 MNHEY, CDR2 SMNVEV (reference sequence).

The genes are TRBV4-1 and TRBJ2-1; TRBD1 is a possible D gene (6 bases). Trimming pared 5 bases from V and 4 bases from J, leaving 18 bases between. The germline V gene has CDR1 MGHRA and CDR2 YSYEKL. The CDR3 length is 16 residues. The CDR3: CASSDGTSLYYNEQFF. CDR3 coding DNA: TGCGCCAGCAGCGACGGGACAAGTCTATATTACAATGAGCAGTTCTTC.

Ten or more counts support this clone. At the DNA level, this CDR3 is encoded by other sequences in the same sample as well. V and J are TRBV6-5 and TRBJ2-7, with TRBD2 identical over 11 bases. The CDR3 runs 14 residues. The V gene's germline CDR1 is MNHEY and CDR2 SVGAGI. The ends lost 6 bases at V and 2 bases at J; junction bases unmatched: 3. In nucleotides, the CDR3 is TGTGCCAGCAGGCTAGCGGGGGGCGCCTACGAGCAGTACTTC. Residues: CASRLAGGAYEQYF.

J is TRBJ2-3 and V is TRBV6-5, with D perhaps TRBD2 (5 bases). Germline V gene lookup returns CDR1 MNHEY and CDR2 SVGAGI. With 0 bases removed from V and 2 bases from J, the gap between germline ends came to 9 bases. CDR3 length: 15 amino acids. CDR3 in amino acids: CASSYSVGVTDTQYF. CDR3 bases: TGTGCCAGCAGTTACTCCGTCGGGGTCACAGATACGCAGTATTTT.

This CDR3 reads CASSWGDSHNSPLHF. CDR3 nucleotide sequence: TGTGCCAGCAGTTGGGGGGACAGCCATAATTCACCCCTCCACTTT. This chain uses TRBV27 with TRBJ1-6, with 7 bases lining up with TRBD1. V dropped 4 bases and J dropped 5; count of bases not matched to a gene: 5. The CDR3 is made up of 15 amino acids. Germline V gene lookup returns CDR1 MNHEY and CDR2 SMNVEV (reference sequence).

This clone was seen only a few times. The chain carries TRBV5-1 and TRBJ1-2, with D unclear. Germline assignment: CDR1 SGHRS and CDR2 YFSETQ. The CDR3 totals 15 residues. V gave up 4 bases and J gave up 5 bases, with 18 bases separating them. CDR3 protein: CASSPGSAPLYGYTF. CDR3 DNA: TGCGCCAGCAGCCCTGGGTCAGCCCCTTTATATGGCTACACCTTC.

The chain has TRBV28 and TRBJ2-7; TRBD1 agrees at 9 bases. Unmatched junction bases numbered 13, after V lost 10 bases and J lost 6 bases. CDR3 length equals 14 residues. The V gene's germline CDR1 is MDHEN and CDR2 SYDVKM. CDR3 sequence: CATAGTGTLGEQYF. The CDR3 DNA reads TGTGCCACCGCGGGGACAGGGACTCTTGGCGAGCAGTACTTC.

With regard to this clone: A read error may account for a junction end that differs from germline. The chain joins TRBV7-7 to TRBJ2-5; 11 positions match TRBD1. Germline V CDR1 and CDR2: SSHAT, FNYEAQ (reference sequence). The CDR3 has 16 amino acids. The chain's CDR3 is CASSLGTGGSQETQYF. CDR3 DNA: TGTGCTAGCAGCTTAGGGACAGGGGGATCCCAAGAGACCCAGTACTTC.

The chain is built from TRBV7-2 and TRBJ2-1; TRBD2 matches at 11 bases. The CDR3 loop spans 17 amino acids. The germline CDR1 and CDR2 sequences are SGHTA and FQGNSA. V lost 2 bases to trimming and J lost 7 bases; unmatched junction nucleotides: 10. This CDR3 is CASSLQPLLAGGNEQFF. CDR3 coding DNA: TGTGCCAGCAGCTTACAACCACTTCTAGCGGGAGGTAATGAGCAGTTCTTC. The full variable domain, its missing parts supplied by reference TRBV7-2 and TRBJ2-1, is GAGVSQSPSNKVTEKGKDVELRCDPISGHTALYWYRQSLGQGLEFLIYFQGNSAPDKSGLPSDRFSAERTGGSVSTLTIQRTQQEDSAVYLCASSLQPLLAGGNEQFFGPGTRLTVL.

This chain joins TRBV5-4 and TRBJ1-6, with 7 bases that match TRBD1. V shed 4 bases, J shed 6 bases, and the junction held 7 bases outside the gene matches. Germline-derived CDR1 and CDR2 are SGHNT and YYREEE (reference sequence). This CDR3 has 15 residues. CDR3 residues: CASSRGTEPNSPLHF. The DNA of the CDR3 is TGTGCCAGCAGCCGAGGGACAGAGCCTAATTCACCCCTCCACTTT.

The chain combines TRBV5-1 with TRBJ2-3; D not certain. V was clipped by 0 bases and J by 0 bases, with 8 bases between them. The CDR3 covers 15 residues. Germline CDR1 reads SGHRS; CDR2 reads YFSETQ. The CDR3 coding sequence is TGCGCCAGCAGCTTGGGAGTGGATAGCACAGATACGCAGTATTTT. It yields the protein CASSLGVDSTDTQYF.

This clone was detected only once. J is TRBJ2-7 and V is TRBV5-1; D could derive from TRBD1 or TRBD2 (5 bases each). V was pared by 5 bases and J by 0 bases, with 15 bases between. This CDR3 has 15 residues. Germline lookup yields CDR1 SGHRS and CDR2 YFSETQ. The CDR3 DNA follows: TGCGCCAGCAGTTGGGCCGGGGCCCGCTCCTACGAGCAGTACTTC. It translates to CASSWAGARSYEQYF.

J is TRBJ1-2 and V is TRBV28, with a possible D match to TRBD1 (5 bases). This CDR3 contains 13 residues. Trimming removed 4 bases from V and 8 bases from J, with 14 bases in between. Germline V CDR1 and CDR2: MDHEN, SYDVKM. The CDR3 DNA is TGTGCCAGCAGTTCGGGGACGGGGCTCGGCTACACCTTC. Translated: CASSSGTGLGYTF.

In this sample, this clone turned up once. The rearrangement joins TRBV5-1 to TRBJ2-5, with 7 bases lining up with TRBD2. Germline assignment: CDR1 SGHRS and CDR2 YFSETQ. The V and J ends lost 5 bases and 1 base, in that order; junction bases with no gene match: 5. The CDR3 has 14 amino acids. The CDR3 loop is CASSRTSAQETQYF. The CDR3 DNA follows: TGCGCCAGCAGTCGCACTAGCGCCCAAGAGACCCAGTACTTC.

This chain joins TRBV25-1 and TRBJ1-4, with no clear D. Germline assignment: CDR1 MGHDK and CDR2 SYGVNS. Deletions cut 10 bases from V and 4 bases from J, with 10 bases between. The CDR3 consists of 12 residues. The CDR3, as DNA: TGTGCCACCCGTCGGGGTAATGAAAAACTGTTTTTT. It yields the protein CATRRGNEKLFF.

The CDR3 is CASSPPLAGQYF. As DNA, the CDR3 is TGTGCCAGCAGTCCCCCGCTAGCAGGGCAGTATTTT. The rearrangement uses TRBV2 and TRBJ2-3; TRBD2 might be the D (5 bases). CDR1 and CDR2 from the germline V gene are SNHLY and FYNNEI. The CDR3 consists of 12 residues. Trimming cost V 5 bases and J 11 bases, with 14 bases left between them.

The V and J genes are TRBV5-4 and TRBJ2-3; 8 bases are a match to TRBD2. After removal of 4 bases from V and 2 bases from J, the junction contained 6 bases not matched to a gene. The CDR3 runs 15 residues. Germline V gives CDR1 SGHNT, CDR2 YYREEE (reference sequence). This chain's CDR3 is CASSIQLADTDTQYF. For the CDR3, the DNA is TGTGCCAGCAGCATCCAACTAGCGGACACAGATACGCAGTATTTT.

This clone appeared many times. The chain employs TRBV30 and TRBJ1-2; D unclear. Trimming left V 0 bases short and J 7 bases short, with 12 bases between. This CDR3 is built from 13 residues. The germline CDR1 and CDR2 sequences are GTSNPN and SVGIG (reference sequence). CDR3 region: CAWSVSQDSGYTF. CDR3 coding DNA: TGTGCCTGGAGTGTATCCCAGGACTCTGGCTACACCTTC.

This clone occurred a few times. The same CDR3 can be traced to other DNA sequences in this sample. V gene TRBV5-1 combines with J gene TRBJ1-2; 10 bases map to TRBD1. The CDR3 extends over 13 amino acids. Germline V gene sequence: CDR1 SGHRS, CDR2 YFSETQ. V dropped 7 bases and J dropped 1; count of bases not matched to a gene: 1. The CDR3 is CASGQGDNYGYTF. CDR3 DNA sequence: TGCGCCAGCGGACAGGGGGATAACTATGGCTACACCTTC.